Below are 4 T cell receptor beta chains sequenced from a single sample in a study of T cell responses to AZD1222 COVID-19 vaccine. Method: immunoSEQ multiplex PCR; TCRdb's copy keeps in-frame clones and lacks some. The sample includes around 120,000 clones, around 89% of them seen just once. The sample in question was peripheral blood, obtained on day 0 of MenACWY control vaccination. These receptors all stem from an adult in good health.

The chain carries TRBV7-9 and TRBJ1-2; 7 bases match TRBD1. The ends lost 6 bases at V and 0 bases at J; junction bases unmatched: 7. The length of the CDR3 is 15 residues. The germline gives CDR1 SEHNR, CDR2 FQNEAQ (reference sequence). The CDR3 nucleotides are TGTGCCAGCAGTATACAGGGGACTGCTAACTATGGCTACACCTTC. As protein: CASSIQGTANYGYTF. Full variable domain (remainder filled in from reference TRBV7-9 and TRBJ1-2): DTGVSQNPRHKITKRGQNVTFRCDPISEHNRLYWYRQTLGQGPEFLTYFQNEAQLEKSRLLSDRFSAERPKGSFSTLEIQRTEQGDSAMYLCASSIQGTANYGYTFGSGTRLTVV.

This clone has just a few counts. The chain recombines TRBV29-1 with TRBJ2-1, with TRBD2 as a possible D gene (6 bases). Between the trimmed V and J ends, which lost 0 bases and 6 bases, there was a span of 12 bases. The CDR3 sequence is 14 residues long. CDR1 and CDR2 (germline): SQVTM, ANQGSEA. The CDR3 sequence: CSVEDGLLFNEQFF. CDR3 coding DNA: TGCAGCGTTGAAGATGGACTACTCTTCAATGAGCAGTTCTTC.

The chain joins TRBV3-1 (or the pseudogene TRBV3-2) to TRBJ2-4, with D hard to call. The CDR3 length is 15 residues. Trimming removed 1 base at V and 0 bases at J, with 7 bases between. The germline gives CDR1 LGHDT, CDR2 YNNKEL (reference sequence). The CDR3 DNA reads as TGTGCCAGCAGCCAAGGTGAGCTAGCCAAAAACATTCAGTACTTC. It codes for CASSQGELAKNIQYF.

This clone was detected only once. The chain is built from TRBV7-9 and TRBJ1-4, with D hard to call. Trimming stripped 5 bases from V and 0 bases from J, with 13 bases between. The CDR3 totals 16 residues. The germline V gene has CDR1 SEHNR and CDR2 FQNEAQ (reference sequence). The CDR3 is CASSRLAGTTNEKLFF. The CDR3, as DNA: TGTGCCAGCAGCCGTCTAGCGGGCACAACTAATGAAAAACTGTTTTTT.